This T cell receptor beta chain was captured by sequencing in a study of blood T cell repertoires in COVID-19. Background on the study: Both acute and convalescent COVID-19 samples were obtained from the United States, Italy and Spain.

Assay used: immunoSEQ multiplex PCR; TCRdb lists only in-frame clones, some missing. The repertoire has about 210,000 clones, roughly 87% of them found once; the top ten carry approximately 7.8%. The sequence was collected from a woman aged 55-75 years with COVID-19, enrolled during active disease. Material: peripheral blood.

CDR3 protein: CAWSVLGPVNYGYTF. The CDR3 region has the DNA TGTGCCTGGAGTGTTCTGGGGCCCGTAAACTATGGCTACACCTTC. The rearrangement joins TRBV30 to TRBJ1-2; D might be TRBD1 (5 bases). The ends were cut back, 0 bases at V and 2 bases at J, with 13 bases in the middle. The CDR3 loop spans 15 amino acids. Germline V gene data show CDR1 as GTSNPN and CDR2 as SVGIG (reference sequence).